These T cell receptor beta chains were read from a single sample in a study of blood T cells in healthy people across ages. TCRdb re-called the 5' RACE reads through MiXCR, storing one row per CDR3 protein. Here the sample spans roughly 860,000 distinct CDR3 sequences, 62% being singletons. The material sequenced was blood. The receptors stem from a man under 40 in good health. CDR3s leave out the opening cysteine and the closing phenylalanine or tryptophan. D genes are given only for firm matches. Clone size appears in some rows only: once, few, many, or a class for an expanded clone.

v_call	cdr3_length	j_call	clone_size	d_call	cdr3_aa
TRBV7-3	11	TRBJ1-5	few	NA	ASSPLPNQPQH
TRBV18	10	TRBJ1-5	NA	NA	ASALPNQPQH
TRBV9	15	TRBJ2-1	NA	TRBD2	ASSSRVSGGAPDEQF
TRBV29-1	10	TRBJ2-7	NA	NA	SVGRLGGEQY
TRBV5-1	12	TRBJ2-3	NA	TRBD1	ARPGQALFDTQY
TRBV7-9	14	TRBJ2-1	NA	TRBD1	ASSYPPDRLANEQF
TRBV27	11	TRBJ1-2	NA	NA	ASSFRVNYGYT
TRBV7-2	13	TRBJ2-5	NA	NA	ASSRRQGSQETQY
TRBV5-1	12	TRBJ2-5	NA	NA	ASSAGLHGETQY
TRBV7-2	14	TRBJ2-5	NA	TRBD2	ASSLEVVAGGREQY
TRBV7-2	13	NA	few	TRBD2	ASSLAEGLGYEQY
TRBV29-1	14	TRBJ2-3	few	TRBD1	SVEGRRTGWTDTQY
TRBV4-2	13	TRBJ2-3	once	TRBD2	ASNPGGGRGDTQY
TRBV6-2/TRBV6-3	12	TRBJ2-7	NA	TRBD2	ASSPGPGGYEQY
TRBV29-1	12	TRBJ2-3	few	NA	SVEGRAVGDTQY
TRBV29-1	10	TRBJ1-2	NA	NA	SVEAWVNGYT
TRBV7-2	13	TRBJ2-3	NA	NA	ASSLKVGAADTQY
TRBV10-3	13	NA	NA	TRBD1	AISDRQGAGETQY
TRBV20-1	12	TRBJ2-5	NA	TRBD2	SAIPSGGAQTQY
TRBV5-1	13	TRBJ2-3	NA	TRBD2	ASSLSGGHGNTQY
TRBV7-9	13	TRBJ1-4	NA	NA	ASSPGEVFNEKLF
TRBV5-1	12	TRBJ2-7	NA	NA	ASSLETPSYEQY
TRBV10-3	11	NA	NA	TRBD1	AISRGTEGEQY
TRBV4-2	16	TRBJ2-7	NA	NA	ASSQDRSGWSSSYEQY
TRBV29-1	8	TRBJ1-2	NA	NA	SAGTPGYT
TRBV5-1	14	TRBJ2-5	NA	NA	ASSWVSWTAEETQY
TRBV7-9	10	TRBJ2-7	NA	NA	ASSLSSGEQY
TRBV7-2	15	TRBJ2-3	NA	NA	ASSPVGRMVYTDTQY
TRBV27	11	TRBJ2-7	few	NA	ASSSGRSYEQY
TRBV4-2	14	TRBJ2-5	NA	TRBD2	ASSRQVDDGRETQY
TRBV9	13	NA	NA	TRBD1	ASSVVGTGGNEQY
TRBV20-1	13	TRBJ2-5	few	TRBD2	SAGSSGGVQETQY
TRBV9	12	TRBJ2-3	NA	TRBD2	ASSASGVSDTQY
TRBV9	16	TRBJ2-1	NA	NA	ASSPGHQRGLIEDEQF
TRBV5-1	11	TRBJ2-3	few	NA	ASSLTPQDTQY
TRBV6-5	13	TRBJ1-2	once	TRBD1	ASSTPGQANYGYT
TRBV6-5	13	TRBJ1-6	NA	NA	ASSPTAGMRSPLH
TRBV4-2	11	TRBJ2-7	NA	NA	ASSQAPTYEQY